This T cell receptor (beta chain) came from a study of blood T cell repertoires in COVID-19. Whole-study context: The analysed material was cDNA or gDNA that came from T cells, B-cell-depleted T cells, or PBMCs.

Germline V gene sequence: CDR1 SNHLY, CDR2 FYNNEI. The CDR3 is 16 residues long. The V segment lost 2 bases and the J segment 5 bases; nucleotides outside the gene matches: 8. How the authors handled the data: Reference gene primer amplification gave estimated nucleated cell counts. Produced via immunoSEQ multiplex PCR; TCRdb's table is partial and in-frame only. V and J calls and clone size are given by that table; D and trimming were obtained from the DNA. The sample has about 200,000 clones, more than 75% seen once; the top ten hold about 4.8%. This rearrangement joins TRBV2 to TRBJ1-1; 10 nucleotides align to TRBD1. This TCR came from a man aged 50 to 60 with acute or convalescent COVID-19. Sequencing was performed on peripheral blood. The CDR3: CASSESGQGRVTEAFF. CDR3 bases: TGTGCCAGCAGTGAATCGGGACAGGGGCGGGTGACTGAAGCTTTCTTT.